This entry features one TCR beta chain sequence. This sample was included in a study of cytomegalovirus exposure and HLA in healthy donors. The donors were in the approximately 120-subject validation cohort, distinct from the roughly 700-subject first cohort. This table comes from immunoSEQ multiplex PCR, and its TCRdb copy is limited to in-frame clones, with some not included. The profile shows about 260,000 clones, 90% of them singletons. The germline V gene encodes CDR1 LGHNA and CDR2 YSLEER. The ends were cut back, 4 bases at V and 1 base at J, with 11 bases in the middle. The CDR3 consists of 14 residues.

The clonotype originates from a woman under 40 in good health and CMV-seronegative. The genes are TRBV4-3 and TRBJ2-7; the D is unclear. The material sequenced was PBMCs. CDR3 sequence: CASSPIGISYEQYF. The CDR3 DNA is TGCGCCAGCAGCCCCATAGGGATTTCCTACGAGCAGTACTTC.